The 12 T cell receptor beta chains below come from one sample, sequenced in a study of OX40 agonist ivuxolimab in advanced cancers. Measured with immunoSEQ multiplex PCR; TCRdb has only the in-frame clones, and not every one. Of about 36,000 clones in the sample, roughly 90% were seen once. The material sequenced was CD4+ or CD8+ T cells sorted from blood, taken in a trial of the OX40 agonist ivuxolimab. The receptors were sampled from an adult with an advanced solid tumor such as melanoma, head and neck, liver or kidney cancer.

This chain uses TRBV6-5 with TRBJ1-1; D is perhaps TRBD1 (5 bases). The CDR3 runs 11 residues. Germline V gene sequence: CDR1 MNHEY, CDR2 SVGAGI. Trimming pared 5 bases from V and 6 bases from J, leaving 7 bases between. The CDR3 spells CASSRGAEAFF. CDR3 bases: TGTGCCAGCAGTCGAGGGGCTGAAGCTTTCTTT.

The chain is built from TRBV5-1 and TRBJ2-5, with 12 bases that match TRBD2. Matching the DNA end better, TRBJ2-7 makes the J call doubtful. This CDR3 is 15 amino acids long. The germline gives CDR1 SGHRS, CDR2 YFSETQ. The CDR3 is CASRPTSGGLYEQYF. The CDR3 DNA reads TGCGCCAGCAGGCCTACTAGCGGGGGGCTCTACGAGCAGTACTTC.

The chain carries TRBV5-1 and TRBJ2-5, with D tentatively TRBD2 (6 bases). The CDR3 covers 14 residues. The V gene lost 4 bases and the J gene lost 5 bases, with 15 bases spanning the gap. Germline lookup yields CDR1 SGHRS and CDR2 YFSETQ. The CDR3 loop reads CASSPLVGGETQYF. The CDR3 DNA is TGCGCCAGCAGCCCCCTCGTTGGGGGGGAGACCCAGTACTTC.

The V and J genes are TRBV5-4 and TRBJ2-5, with TRBD1 identical over 7 bases. V lost 1 base, J lost 5 bases, and 8 bases stayed unmatched. Germline CDR1 SGHNT, CDR2 YYREEE (reference sequence). CDR3 size: 15 residues. The CDR3 protein is CASSLNRGEWETQYF. The CDR3 coding sequence is TGTGCCAGCAGCTTGAACAGGGGAGAATGGGAGACCCAGTACTTC. Full variable domain (missing parts from reference TRBV5-4 and TRBJ2-5): ETGVTQSPTHLIKTRGQQVTLRCSSQSGHNTVSWYQQALGQGPQFIFQYYREEENGRGNFPPRFSGLQFPNYSSELNVNALELDDSALYLCASSLNRGEWETQYFGPGTRLLVL.

The gene calls are TRBV6-6 and TRBJ2-7; 8 bases are shared with TRBD2. Looked up from germline, CDR1 is MNHNY and CDR2 is SVGAGI (reference sequence). The V gene end was trimmed by 4 bases and the J gene end by 6 bases; junction bases not matched to a gene: 8. The CDR3 loop spans 14 amino acids. This chain's CDR3 is CASSWTGGDLEQYF. DNA for the CDR3: TGTGCCAGCAGTTGGACGGGGGGGGATCTCGAGCAGTACTTC.

The chain couples TRBV7-2 to TRBJ2-5; D perhaps matches TRBD1 (5 bases). V shed 0 bases and J shed 5 bases, with 10 bases lying between them. The CDR3 covers 14 residues. Per germline, CDR1 SGHTA and CDR2 FQGNSA. CDR3: CASSLAQGSETQYF. The CDR3 region has the DNA TGTGCCAGCAGCTTAGCCCAGGGTTCGGAGACCCAGTACTTC.

The chain's CDR3 is CASSLAGGGEGYTF. The CDR3 DNA reads as TGTGCCAGCAGCTTAGCAGGGGGCGGAGAAGGCTACACCTTC. The V and J genes are TRBV7-9 and TRBJ1-2, with 7 bases aligning to TRBD1. The V gene end was trimmed by 0 bases and the J gene end by 8 bases; junction bases not matched to a gene: 6. Germline-derived CDR1 and CDR2 are SEHNR and FQNEAQ (reference sequence). The CDR3 extends over 14 amino acids.

The rearrangement links TRBV5-1 to TRBJ1-3, with 8 nucleotides matching TRBD1. CDR3 size: 16 residues. Trimming at V came to 3 bases and at J to 0 bases, leaving 5 bases not matched to a gene. The germline CDR1 and CDR2 sequences are SGHRS and YFSETQ. CDR3 loop: CASSSGQDYSGNTIYF. In DNA form, the CDR3 reads TGCGCCAGCAGCTCGGGACAGGATTACTCTGGAAACACCATATATTTT.

This chain connects TRBV2 to TRBJ1-1, with TRBD1 as a possible D gene (5 bases). Germline CDR1 is SNHLY and CDR2 is FYNNEI. The CDR3 runs to 14 residues. V dropped 4 bases and J dropped 1 base, with 10 bases sitting between them. CDR3 sequence reads: CASSGGRGNTEAFF. DNA of the CDR3: TGTGCCAGCAGTGGGGGGAGGGGGAACACTGAAGCTTTCTTT.

This clone showed up just a few times. This chain links TRBV4-2 with TRBJ1-1; possibly TRBD1 for D (5 bases). Trimming shortened V by 1 base and J by 3 bases, and 15 bases separated the two germline ends. The CDR3 has 16 residues. Per germline, CDR1 LGHNA and CDR2 YNFKEQ. DNA for the CDR3: TGTGCCAGCAGCCAAGGGTTGCGGGGCGGGGACACTGAAGCTTTCTTT. It specifies CASSQGLRGGDTEAFF.

The V gene is TRBV11-2, the J gene TRBJ1-2; D uncertain. Germline V gene lookup returns CDR1 SGHAT and CDR2 FQNNGV. Deletions cut 3 bases from V and 3 bases from J, with 14 bases between. This CDR3 is built from 15 residues. In DNA, the CDR3 is TGTGCCAGCAGCTTCCCGGGCCGACTCGACTATGGCTACACCTTC. It encodes CASSFPGRLDYGYTF.

This clone is a singleton in its sample. The rearrangement links TRBV7-2 to TRBJ2-7, with 9 positions matching TRBD2. The CDR3 has 15 residues. Germline assignment: CDR1 SGHTA and CDR2 FQGNSA. V lost 2 bases, J lost 6 bases, and 8 bases stayed unmatched. The CDR3 sequence: CASSLKASGGIEQYF. CDR3 DNA sequence: TGTGCCAGCAGCTTAAAAGCGAGCGGGGGGATCGAGCAGTACTTC.